Given below is one T cell receptor beta chain in context. The data stem from a study of blood T cell repertoires in COVID-19. Trimming cost V 6 bases and J 2 bases; bases outside gene matches: 3. Germline loops: CDR1 LNHDA, CDR2 SQIVND (reference sequence). This CDR3 spans 13 amino acids. Clones were read by immunoSEQ multiplex PCR, and TCRdb kept only the in-frame ones, dropping some. The sample records hundreds of thousands of clones, 87% being singletons. The sequencing sample was made of peripheral blood. This chain connects TRBV19 to TRBJ2-7; 8 nucleotides match TRBD1. The receptor was isolated from a man aged 18-30 years with active or convalescent COVID-19. The CDR3 DNA follows: TGTGCCAGTAGCGGACAGGGTACCTACGAGCAGTACTTC. Amino acids: CASSGQGTYEQYF.